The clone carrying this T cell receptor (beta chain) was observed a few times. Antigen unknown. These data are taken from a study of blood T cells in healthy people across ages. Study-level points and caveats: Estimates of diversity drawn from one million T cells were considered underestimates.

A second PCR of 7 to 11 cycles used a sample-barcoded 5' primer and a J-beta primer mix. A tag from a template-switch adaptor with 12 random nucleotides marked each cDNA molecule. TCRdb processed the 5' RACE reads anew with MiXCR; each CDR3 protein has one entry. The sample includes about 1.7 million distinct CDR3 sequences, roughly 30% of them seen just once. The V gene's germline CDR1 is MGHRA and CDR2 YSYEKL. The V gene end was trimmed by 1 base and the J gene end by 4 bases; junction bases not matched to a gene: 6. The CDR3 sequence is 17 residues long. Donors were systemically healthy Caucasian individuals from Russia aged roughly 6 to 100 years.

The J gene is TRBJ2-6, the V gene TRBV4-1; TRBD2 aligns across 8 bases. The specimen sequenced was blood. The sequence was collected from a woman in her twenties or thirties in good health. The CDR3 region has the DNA TGCGCCAGCAGCCAAGGGCGGGGGGCTGGAGGGGCCAACGTCCTGACTTTC. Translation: CASSQGRGAGGANVLTF.